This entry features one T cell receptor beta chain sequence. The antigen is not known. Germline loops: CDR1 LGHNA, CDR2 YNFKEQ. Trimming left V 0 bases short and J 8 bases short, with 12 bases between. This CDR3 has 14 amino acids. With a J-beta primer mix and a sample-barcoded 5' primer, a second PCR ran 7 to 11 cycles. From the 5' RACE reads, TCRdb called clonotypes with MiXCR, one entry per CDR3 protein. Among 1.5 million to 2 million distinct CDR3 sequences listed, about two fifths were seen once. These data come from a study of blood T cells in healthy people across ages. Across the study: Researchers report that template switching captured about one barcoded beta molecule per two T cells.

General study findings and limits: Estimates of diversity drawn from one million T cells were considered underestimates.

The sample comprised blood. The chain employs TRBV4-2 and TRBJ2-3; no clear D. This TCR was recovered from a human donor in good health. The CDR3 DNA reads TGTGCCAGCAGCCAAGAGCCAGGCCTGAGTACGCAGTATTTT. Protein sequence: CASSQEPGLSTQYF.